A selection of T cell receptor beta chains follows, all from one sample in a study of cytomegalovirus exposure and HLA in healthy donors. Method: immunoSEQ multiplex PCR; TCRdb's copy keeps in-frame clones and lacks some. The sample carries about 130,000 clones, around 84% recorded once. Sequenced: PBMCs. These receptors all stem from a young woman in good health and CMV-seropositive. CDR3s include the opening cysteine and the closing phenylalanine or tryptophan. A D gene is named only where the DNA matches it firmly. Some rows mark clone size as missing; the rest say once, few, many or name a class of expanded clone.

CDR3nt	CDR3aa	abundance	d_gene	v_gene	j_gene
TGTGCCAGCAGTGAAGCGCTGGAGCCCTCAACTAATGAAAAACTGTTTTTT	CASSEALEPSTNEKLFF	.	.	TRBV2	TRBJ1-4
TGTGCCAGTAGTATCGGAGAGCGGAGCACAGATACGCAGTATTTT	CASSIGERSTDTQYF	.	.	TRBV19	TRBJ2-3
TGCAGCGTTTCAGGGGGCTCGAGCAATCAGCCCCAGCATTTT	CSVSGGSSNQPQHF	.	TRBD1	TRBV29-1	TRBJ1-5
TGTGCCAGCGGAATAGGACAGGGTGGTTCACCCCTCCACTTT	CASGIGQGGSPLHF	.	TRBD1	TRBV2	TRBJ1-6
TGTGCCACCAGAGACTCAGCGGGGGAGGTAAGGGAGCAGTTCTTC	CATRDSAGEVREQFF	.	TRBD2	TRBV28	TRBJ2-1
TGTGCCAGCAGCCTGGCGGGGGGGCCTCGGGGAGAGACCCAGTACTTC	CASSLAGGPRGETQYF	.	TRBD2	TRBV28	TRBJ2-5
TGTGCCAGCAGTGGGGACAGCCACAGGAGCTCCTACGAGCAGTACTTC	CASSGDSHRSSYEQYF	.	TRBD1	TRBV25-1	TRBJ2-7
TGTGCCAGCTCACCCAGGACAGTATATGGCTACACCTTC	CASSPRTVYGYTF	.	.	TRBV18	TRBJ1-2
TGTGCCAGCAGCTCCCAGGGGTGGGGCGATGAGCAGTTCTTC	CASSSQGWGDEQFF	.	.	TRBV7-2	TRBJ2-1
TGTGCCAGCAGCTTGGGATGGGGGCCGTTGGCCAAAAACATTCAGTACTTC	CASSLGWGPLAKNIQYF	.	.	TRBV5-6	TRBJ2-4
TGTGCCAGCAGCTATAGCGGGGCGGCAGATACGCAGTATTTT	CASSYSGAADTQYF	.	TRBD2	TRBV11-2	TRBJ2-3
TGCGCCAGCAGCGTAGGGGTGGACAATCAGCCCCAGCATTTT	CASSVGVDNQPQHF	.	.	TRBV5-1	TRBJ1-5
TGTGCCAGCAGTTTGACAGGGACTGGAAACACCATATATTTT	CASSLTGTGNTIYF	.	TRBD1	TRBV27	TRBJ1-3
TGTGCCAGCAGTCCCGACAGGGACAATGAGCAGTTCTTC	CASSPDRDNEQFF	.	TRBD1	TRBV2	TRBJ2-1
TGCGCCAGCAGCCTCGCCCTCGGGACAGGGAGGGACGAGCAGTACTTC	CASSLALGTGRDEQYF	.	TRBD1	TRBV4-1	TRBJ2-7
TGTGCCAGCAGCCCTCCCCGGCCAGGATCCTACAATGAGCAGTTCTTC	CASSPPRPGSYNEQFF	.	.	TRBV7-6	TRBJ2-1
TGCGCCAGCAGCTTATCTTCAGGGAACACTGAAGCTTTCTTT	CASSLSSGNTEAFF	.	.	TRBV5-1	TRBJ1-1
TGTGCCAGCAGAGAGCGGGGGGGCTTCTACAATGAGCAGTTCTTC	CASRERGGFYNEQFF	few	TRBD2	TRBV5-6	TRBJ2-1
TGTGCCACGGCCGACAGCGTGTACCAAGAGACCCAGTACTTC	CATADSVYQETQYF	.	.	TRBV6-1	TRBJ2-5
TGTGCCAGCAGCCAAGAACTAGCCTACGAGCAGTACTTC	CASSQELAYEQYF	.	.	TRBV4-2	TRBJ2-7
TGTGCCAGCAGCTCCACTAGCGGCCTGGGCACAGATACGCAGTATTTT	CASSSTSGLGTDTQYF	.	TRBD2	TRBV13	TRBJ2-3
TGTGCCAGCAGCCCTGGTCAGGGGCGCAACACTGAAGCTTTCTTT	CASSPGQGRNTEAFF	.	.	TRBV21-1	TRBJ1-1
TGTGCCAGCAGTTTAAGGGGGAGCACCATATATTTT	CASSLRGSTIYF	.	.	TRBV11-2	TRBJ1-3
TGTGCCAGCAGCTACCGGGGACTAGCTCAAGAGACCCAGTACTTC	CASSYRGLAQETQYF	.	TRBD2	TRBV7-3	TRBJ2-5
TGTGCCAGCAGCGTAGGAGGCGGGGGCCTTAACACCGGGGAGCTGTTTTTT	CASSVGGGGLNTGELFF	.	.	TRBV9	TRBJ2-2
TGTGCCAGCAGTTTAGGAGGGGTCGGAGGAGAGACCCAGTACTTC	CASSLGGVGGETQYF	.	.	TRBV28	TRBJ2-5
TGTGCCAGCAGTGGAGGACAGGCGAGCTCCTACGAGCAGTACTTC	CASSGGQASSYEQYF	.	TRBD1	TRBV28	TRBJ2-7
TGTGCCAGCAGCTTAGCGATTACAGTTGGTGAGCAGTTCTTC	CASSLAITVGEQFF	once	.	TRBV7-9	TRBJ2-1
TGTGCCAGCAGCTTACAGGGTAAAGCGGCTGGAAACACCATATATTTT	CASSLQGKAAGNTIYF	once	.	TRBV9	TRBJ1-3
TGTGCCAGCAGCGAGCGGGGGGGGGAGGAGACCCAGTACTTC	CASSERGGEETQYF	.	TRBD2	TRBV25-1	TRBJ2-5
TGTGCCAGCAGCTTGAGTCCGGGTCCGGGACAGCGCTGGGATGAGCAGTACTTC	CASSLSPGPGQRWDEQYF	.	TRBD1	TRBV5-5	TRBJ2-7
TGTGCCAGCAGTTACTCGACAGGGGCCTACAATGAGCAGTTCTTC	CASSYSTGAYNEQFF	.	TRBD1	TRBV6-5	TRBJ2-1
TGTGCCAGCAGCCATGTAGCGGGGGAGAGCTCCTACAATGAGCAGTTCTTC	CASSHVAGESSYNEQFF	.	TRBD2	TRBV4-2	TRBJ2-1
TGCAGCGTTGAAGATCCCAGCGGGGTGGCCCCCCAAGAGACCCAGTACTTC	CSVEDPSGVAPQETQYF	.	TRBD2	TRBV29-1	TRBJ2-5
TGTGCCAGCAGCTTAGGTGCGGGGCGGGACGAGCAGTACTTC	CASSLGAGRDEQYF	.	.	TRBV7-2	TRBJ2-7
TGCGCCAGCAGCCAACAGGGGACGAGTAGCAATCAGCCCCAGCATTTT	CASSQQGTSSNQPQHF	.	.	TRBV4-1	TRBJ1-5
TGTGCCAGTAGTTCCCCCGGAGGGGGCCGCACTGAAGCTTTCTTT	CASSSPGGGRTEAFF	.	TRBD1	TRBV19	TRBJ1-1
TGTGCCAGCAGCTTTGGTTCAGGGGGCGCAGAGCCCCAGCATTTT	CASSFGSGGAEPQHF	once	TRBD1	TRBV11-2	TRBJ1-5
TGTGCCATCACCCCGACCGGGACAGGGCCTAACTATGGCTACACCTTC	CAITPTGTGPNYGYTF	.	TRBD1	TRBV10-3	TRBJ1-2
TGTGCCAGCAGTTACTCTCCCCCACAGATTCATTCACCCCTCCACTTT	CASSYSPPQIHSPLHF	.	.	TRBV6-5	TRBJ1-6
TGTGCCAGCAGTTCAGCAGGTCAGACCACCGGGGAGCTGTTTTTT	CASSSAGQTTGELFF	once	.	TRBV27	TRBJ2-2
TGTGCCAGCAGCTCAAGCTTGCCGTCCTTCAATGAGCAGTTCTTC	CASSSSLPSFNEQFF	.	.	TRBV9	TRBJ2-1
TGTGCCAGCAGCACCAGACCGGGACAGGACCTTTACGAGCAGTACTTC	CASSTRPGQDLYEQYF	few	TRBD1	TRBV5-6	TRBJ2-7
TGTGCCAGCAGTTCAGAATCGGACGCCGGAGGTGAAGCTTTCTTT	CASSSESDAGGEAFF	.	.	TRBV5-6	TRBJ1-1
TGTGCCAGCAGTGCCTACCCACTGTCTCAGCCCCAGCATTTT	CASSAYPLSQPQHF	once	.	TRBV27	TRBJ1-5